The present TCR beta chain was sequenced within a study of blood T cell repertoires in COVID-19. Study-wide context: COVID-19 samples from acute and convalescent phases originated in the United States, Italy and Spain.

Unmatched junction bases numbered 8, after V lost 6 bases and J lost 4 bases. This CDR3 is 15 amino acids long. Germline CDR1 MNHEY, CDR2 SMNVEV (reference sequence). As originally analysed: Estimates of nucleated cell counts were drawn from the amplification of reference gene primers. Libraries were prepared by immunoSEQ multiplex PCR; TCRdb keeps only in-frame clonotypes and omits some of them. V, J and clone size were drawn from that table, and D and trimming were deduced from the DNA. The profile shows roughly 130,000 clones, less than 90% of them singletons. Participants were aged roughly 18 to 89 years from about two dozen US areas.

The receptor's source is a woman aged 45-59 years who had recovered from COVID-19. The specimen sequenced was PBMCs or T cells enriched from blood (not recorded which). V is TRBV27 and J is TRBJ2-1; 8 nucleotides match TRBD1. CDR3 nucleotides: TGTGCCAGCAGGTTCGGACAGGGAATTTACAATGAGCAGTTCTTC. Translated, it gives CASRFGQGIYNEQFF.